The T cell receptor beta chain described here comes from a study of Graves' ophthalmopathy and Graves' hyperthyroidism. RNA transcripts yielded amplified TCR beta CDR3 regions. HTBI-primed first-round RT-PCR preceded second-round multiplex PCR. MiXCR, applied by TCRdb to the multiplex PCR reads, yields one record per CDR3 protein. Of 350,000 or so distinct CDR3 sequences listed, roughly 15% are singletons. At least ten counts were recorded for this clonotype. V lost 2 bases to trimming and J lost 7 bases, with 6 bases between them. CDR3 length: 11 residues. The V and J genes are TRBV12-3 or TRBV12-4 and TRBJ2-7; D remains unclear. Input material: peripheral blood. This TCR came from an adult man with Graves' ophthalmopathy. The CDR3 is CASSLMGEQYF. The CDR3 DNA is TGTGCCAGCAGTTTAATGGGAGAGCAGTACTTC.